This T cell receptor beta chain derives from a study of blood T cell repertoires in COVID-19. In the original analysis: Counts of nucleated cells, estimated from reference gene primer amplification, were obtained. TCRdb's table, derived via immunoSEQ multiplex PCR, lists solely in-frame clones and lacks some. The V and J calls and clone size were taken over from that table, and D and trimming were inferred from the DNA. Altogether some 250,000 clones are present, 70% to 90% being singletons, with the ten largest covering less than 20%. Losses at the gene ends were 4 bases for V and 4 bases for J; bases not matched to a gene: 10. CDR1 is SEHNR, CDR2 FQNEAQ, per germline (reference sequence). The CDR3 sequence is 16 residues long.

The V gene is TRBV7-9, the J gene TRBJ2-7, with TRBD2 identical over 10 bases. Material for sequencing was PBMCs or T cells enriched from blood (not recorded which). This clonotype was obtained from a man between 18 and 29 years old who had recovered from COVID-19. Here the CDR3 reads CASSSPTSGELYEQYF. The CDR3 DNA sequence: TGTGCCAGCAGCTCCCCCACTAGCGGGGAGTTGTACGAGCAGTACTTC.